Included here is one TCR beta chain sequence, with context. V dropped 3 bases and J dropped 1; count of bases not matched to a gene: 2. The CDR3 length is 15 residues. In germline, CDR1 is SGDLS, CDR2 YYNGEE. The data stem from a study of cytomegalovirus exposure and HLA in healthy donors. The PCR was carried out with 60 Vbeta primers and 13 Jbeta primers. Some clones are missing from TCRdb's copy, which holds only in-frame ones; the method was immunoSEQ multiplex PCR. The sample has 150,000 to 200,000 clones; around 79% are singletons. Specimen: PBMCs. This receptor was taken from a male donor in good health and CMV-seropositive. The chain recombines TRBV9 with TRBJ2-1; 9 positions match TRBD1. The CDR3 reads CASSAGTGSYNEQFF. The CDR3 coding sequence is TGTGCCAGCAGCGCCGGGACAGGGTCCTACAATGAGCAGTTCTTC.